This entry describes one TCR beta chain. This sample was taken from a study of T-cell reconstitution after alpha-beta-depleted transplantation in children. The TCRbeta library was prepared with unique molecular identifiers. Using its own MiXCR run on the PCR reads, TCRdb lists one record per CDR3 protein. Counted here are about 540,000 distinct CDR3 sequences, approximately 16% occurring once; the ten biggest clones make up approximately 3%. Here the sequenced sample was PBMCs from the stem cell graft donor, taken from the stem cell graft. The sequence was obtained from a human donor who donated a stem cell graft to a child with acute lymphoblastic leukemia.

DNA for the CDR3: TGTGCCAGCAGCGTAGTTGCCGTAAAGGGACTAGATGGCAATGAGCAGTTCTTC. Its translation: CASSVVAVKGLDGNEQFF. The chain joins TRBV9 to TRBJ2-1; 8 bases agree with TRBD2. The CDR3 consists of 18 residues. Losses at the gene ends were 0 bases for V and 6 bases for J; bases not matched to a gene: 14. The germline CDR1 and CDR2 sequences are SGDLS and YYNGEE. The whole variable domain, remainder taken from reference TRBV9 and TRBJ2-1, is DSGVTQTPKHLITATGQRVTLRCSPRSGDLSVYWYQQSLDQGLQFLIQYYNGEERAKGNILERFSAQQFPDLHSELNLSSLELGDSALYFCASSVVAVKGLDGNEQFFGPGTRLTVL.